The sequence of this T cell receptor (beta chain) was determined in a study of OX40 agonist ivuxolimab in advanced cancers. For the study at large: The dose of intravenous ivuxolimab that patients received every 2 weeks ranged from 0.01 to 10 mg/kg.

The protocol was immunoSEQ multiplex PCR, while the TCRdb copy is restricted to in-frame clones and leaves out a portion. The repertoire holds under 70,000 clones, with 86% as singletons. Autoimmune disease history or systemic immunosuppression led to patients being barred. The germline CDR1 and CDR2 sequences are KGHSH and LQKENI. CDR3 size: 16 residues. Trimming took off 6 bases at V and 0 bases at J, with 15 bases between the two ends. Study findings and constraints: The investigators did not determine what antigen specificity the expanded peripheral T cells had.

On this clone itself: No antigen is known for it.

The receptor was isolated from an adult with an advanced solid tumor such as melanoma, head and neck, liver or kidney cancer. The sample in question was CD4+ or CD8+ T cells sorted from blood, obtained in a trial of the OX40 agonist ivuxolimab. The chain combines TRBV18 with TRBJ2-1; D remains unclear. CDR3 bases: TGTGCCAGCTCGATCGGCCGCGGACCCTCCTACAATGAGCAGTTCTTC. The encoded protein is CASSIGRGPSYNEQFF.